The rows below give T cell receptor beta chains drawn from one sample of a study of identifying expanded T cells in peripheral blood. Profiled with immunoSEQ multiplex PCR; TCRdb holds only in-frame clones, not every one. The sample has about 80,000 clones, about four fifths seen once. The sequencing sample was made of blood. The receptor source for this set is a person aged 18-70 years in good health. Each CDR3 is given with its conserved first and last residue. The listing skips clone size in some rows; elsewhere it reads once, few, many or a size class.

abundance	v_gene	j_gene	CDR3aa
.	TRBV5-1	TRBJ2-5	CASSLILGHGEETQYF
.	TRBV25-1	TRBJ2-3	CASSEFEGSVDTQYF
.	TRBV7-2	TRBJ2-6	CASNNRIPGANVLTF
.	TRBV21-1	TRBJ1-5	CASSKVARAPIYSNQPQHF
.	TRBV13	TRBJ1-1	CASSWNTEAFF
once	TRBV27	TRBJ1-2	CASSLYGGGNYGYTF
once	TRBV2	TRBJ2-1	CASRSLGLANNEQFF
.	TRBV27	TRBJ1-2	CASSLSTGGQSGYTF
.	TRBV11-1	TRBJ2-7	CASSLQLRDSEQYF
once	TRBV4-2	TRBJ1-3	CASSQSGTGTSGNTIYF
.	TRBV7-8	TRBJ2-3	CASSLGQGAYTDTQYF
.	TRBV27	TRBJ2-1	CASSLRGEQFF
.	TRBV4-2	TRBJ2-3	CASSLGGRGDTQYF
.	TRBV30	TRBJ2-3	CAWREHRGFKTDTQYF
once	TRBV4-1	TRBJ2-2	CASSPLELAGAGELFF
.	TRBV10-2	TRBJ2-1	CASSVVNEQFF